Detailed here is one T cell receptor beta chain. These data come from a study of T cell changes during pregnancy in multiple sclerosis. Germline assignment: CDR1 MNHEY and CDR2 SMNVEV (reference sequence). The CDR3 spans 13 residues. The junction had 3 bases not matched to a gene; V was cut back by 8 bases and J by 0 bases. Some clones are missing from TCRdb's copy, which holds only in-frame ones; the method was immunoSEQ multiplex PCR. Of more than 50,000 clones listed, more than 85% are singletons. The material was peripheral blood, obtained after pregnancy. The TCR sequence derives from a female donor in good health, enrolled as a control in a pregnancy study. The rearrangement joins TRBV27 to TRBJ2-7, with TRBD1 matching 8 bases. This CDR3 reads CASRDRSSYEQYF. The CDR3 DNA reads TGTGCCAGCCGGGACAGGTCCTCCTACGAGCAGTACTTC.